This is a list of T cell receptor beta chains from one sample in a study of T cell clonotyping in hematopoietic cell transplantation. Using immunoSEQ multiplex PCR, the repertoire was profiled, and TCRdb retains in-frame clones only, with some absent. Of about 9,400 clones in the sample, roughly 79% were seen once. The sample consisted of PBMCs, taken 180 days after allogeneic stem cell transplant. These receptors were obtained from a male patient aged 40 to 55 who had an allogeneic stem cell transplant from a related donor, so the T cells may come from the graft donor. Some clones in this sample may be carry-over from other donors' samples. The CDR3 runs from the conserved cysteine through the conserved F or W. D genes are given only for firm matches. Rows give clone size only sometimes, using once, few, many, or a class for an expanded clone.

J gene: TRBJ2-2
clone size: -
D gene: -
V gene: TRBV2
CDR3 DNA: TGTGCCAGCAGTGAAGTCAACACCGGGGAGCTGTTTTTT
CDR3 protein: CASSEVNTGELFF

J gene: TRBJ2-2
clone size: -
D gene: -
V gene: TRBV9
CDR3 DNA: TGTGCCAGCAGCGTACAGTTAGGGGAGCTGTTTTTT
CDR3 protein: CASSVQLGELFF

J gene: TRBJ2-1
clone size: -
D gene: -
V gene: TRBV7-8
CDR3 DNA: TGTGCCAGCAGCTTAGTCCGGGGGACCGGGAATGAGCAGTTCTTC
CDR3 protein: CASSLVRGTGNEQFF

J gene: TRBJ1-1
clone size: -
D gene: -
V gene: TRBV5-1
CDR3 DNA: TGCGCCAGCAGCCTTCAGGCCACGGCCGTTACTGAAGCTTTCTTT
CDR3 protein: CASSLQATAVTEAFF

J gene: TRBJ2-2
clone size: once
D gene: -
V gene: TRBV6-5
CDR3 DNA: TGTGCCACGACACTAACAGGTTTCACCGGGGAGCTGTTTTTT
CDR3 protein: CATTLTGFTGELFF

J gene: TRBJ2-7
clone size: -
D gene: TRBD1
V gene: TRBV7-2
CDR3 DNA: TGTGCCAGCAGCGCGGGACAGGGGGCGCTTTCTTCCTACGAGCAGTACTTC
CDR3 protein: CASSAGQGALSSYEQYF

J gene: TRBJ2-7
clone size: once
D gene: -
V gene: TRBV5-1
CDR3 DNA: TGCGCCAGCAGAGTTGGGACGTACGCTTCCTACGAGCAGTACTTC
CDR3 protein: CASRVGTYASYEQYF

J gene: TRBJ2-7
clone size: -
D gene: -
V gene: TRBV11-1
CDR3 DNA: TGTGCCAGCAGCTTGTTGATTTCCCCTCAGGGGATGGGGGAGCAGTACTTC
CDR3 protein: CASSLLISPQGMGEQYF

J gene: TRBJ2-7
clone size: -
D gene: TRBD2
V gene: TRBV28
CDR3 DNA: TGTGCCAGCTGGGGCCGGGGGGCTAGCGGGGCAATCTCCTACGAGCAGTACTTC
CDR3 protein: CASWGRGASGAISYEQYF

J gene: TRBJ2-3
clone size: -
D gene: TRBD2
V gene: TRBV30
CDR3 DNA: TGTGCCACCGATCGACTAGCCCTCAGGGATACGCAGTATTTT
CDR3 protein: CATDRLALRDTQYF

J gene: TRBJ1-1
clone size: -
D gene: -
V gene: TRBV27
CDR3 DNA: TGTGCCAGCAGTTTATCTTCAGGCGTCACTGAAGCTTTCTTT
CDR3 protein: CASSLSSGVTEAFF

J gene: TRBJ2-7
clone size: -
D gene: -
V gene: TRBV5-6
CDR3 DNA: TGTGCCAGCAGCTTGGGCAGGGAGGAAGGTTTTCAGAGATACGAGCAGTACTTC
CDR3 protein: CASSLGREEGFQRYEQYF

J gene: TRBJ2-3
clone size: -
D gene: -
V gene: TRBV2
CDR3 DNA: TGTGCCAGCAGGGAGGATACGCAGTATTTT
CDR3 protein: CASREDTQYF

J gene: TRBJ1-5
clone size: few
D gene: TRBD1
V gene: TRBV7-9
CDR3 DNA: TGTGCCAGCAGCGAAGGACAGGGGCGTAAGTATCAGCCCCAGCATTTT
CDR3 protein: CASSEGQGRKYQPQHF

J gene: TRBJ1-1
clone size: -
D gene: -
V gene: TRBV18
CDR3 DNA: TGTGCCAGCTCAATCTCAGGCAGGGGTAACACTGAAGCTTTCTTT
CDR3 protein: CASSISGRGNTEAFF

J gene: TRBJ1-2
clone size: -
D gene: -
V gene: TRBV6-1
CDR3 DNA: TGTGCCAGCAGTTCGGAACAGGTGCCAGCCTTAAAGAGAGACTTC
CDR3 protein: CASSSEQVPALKRDF

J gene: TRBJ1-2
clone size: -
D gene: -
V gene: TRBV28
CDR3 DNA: TGTGCCAGCAGTTTAGGGGGGGGCACTAACTATGGCTACACCTTC
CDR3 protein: CASSLGGGTNYGYTF

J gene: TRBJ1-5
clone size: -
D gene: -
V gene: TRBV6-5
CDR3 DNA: TGTGCCAGCAGTTACTCCGGGCTGAACAATCAGCCCCAGCATTTT
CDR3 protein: CASSYSGLNNQPQHF

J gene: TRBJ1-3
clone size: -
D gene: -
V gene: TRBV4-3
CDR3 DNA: TGCGCCAGCAGCCAAGCTGGGACGGTGGGAAACACCATATATTTT
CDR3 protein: CASSQAGTVGNTIYF

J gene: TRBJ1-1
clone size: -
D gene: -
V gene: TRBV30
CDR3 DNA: TGTGCCTGGAGTGTTTCAGGGTACGAAGTGGCTTTCTTT
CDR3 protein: CAWSVSGYEVAFF

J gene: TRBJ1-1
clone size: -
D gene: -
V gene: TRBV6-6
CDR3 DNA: TGTGCCAGCCAAATTAGAGGGCTTGAAGCTTTCTTT
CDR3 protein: CASQIRGLEAFF

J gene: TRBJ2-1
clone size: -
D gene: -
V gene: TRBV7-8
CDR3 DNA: TGTGCCAGCAGCCCCCCCGACAACGGATGGGTCTACAATGAGCAGTTCTTC
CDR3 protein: CASSPPDNGWVYNEQFF

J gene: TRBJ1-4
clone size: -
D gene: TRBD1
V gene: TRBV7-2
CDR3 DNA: TGTGCCAGCAGCTTAATTGGACAGGGGGGCGAAAAACTGTTTTTT
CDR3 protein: CASSLIGQGGEKLFF

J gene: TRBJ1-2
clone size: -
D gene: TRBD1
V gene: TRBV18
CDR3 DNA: TGTGCCAGCTCAAGGGAGACAGGGGATGGCTACACCTTC
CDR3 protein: CASSRETGDGYTF

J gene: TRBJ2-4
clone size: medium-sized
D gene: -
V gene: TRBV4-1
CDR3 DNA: TGCGCCAGCAGCCTGCGGGCAAACGGGGACATTCAGTACTTC
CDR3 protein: CASSLRANGDIQYF

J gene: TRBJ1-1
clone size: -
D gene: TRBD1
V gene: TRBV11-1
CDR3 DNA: TGTGCCAGCCGGGACAGGACGCGACCGGGGACTGAAGCTTTCTTT
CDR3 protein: CASRDRTRPGTEAFF

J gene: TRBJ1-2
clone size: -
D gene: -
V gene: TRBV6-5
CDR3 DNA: TGTGCCAGCAGTTTTTCCCGGGATGGGTATGGCTACACCTTC
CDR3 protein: CASSFSRDGYGYTF

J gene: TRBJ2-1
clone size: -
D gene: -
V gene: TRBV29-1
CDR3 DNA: TGCAGCGTTGTATCCAGGGACTACAATGAGCAGTTCTTC
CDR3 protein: CSVVSRDYNEQFF

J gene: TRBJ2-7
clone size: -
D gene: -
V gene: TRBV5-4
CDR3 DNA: TGTGCCAGCAGCCAATCCCTCAACAGTGCCTACGAGCAGTACTTC
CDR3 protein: CASSQSLNSAYEQYF

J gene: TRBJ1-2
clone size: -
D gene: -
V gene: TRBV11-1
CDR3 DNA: TGTGCCAGCAGCCTTTACCCCTCGTCCCACTATGGCTACACCTTC
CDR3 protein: CASSLYPSSHYGYTF

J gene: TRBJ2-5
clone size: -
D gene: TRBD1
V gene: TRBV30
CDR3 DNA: TGTGCTCGAGGCGACAGGGGGAACCAAGAGACCCAGTACTTC
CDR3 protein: CARGDRGNQETQYF

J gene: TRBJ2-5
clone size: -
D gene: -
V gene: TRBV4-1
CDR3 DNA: TGCGCCAGCAGCCAGGATCAGACTAGGCAAGAGACCCAGTACTTC
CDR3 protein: CASSQDQTRQETQYF

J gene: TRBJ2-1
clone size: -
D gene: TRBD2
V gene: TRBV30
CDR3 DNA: TGTGCCTGGAGTGTACGGCTAGCGGGGGGGCCAAACAATGAGCAGTTCTTC
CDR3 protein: CAWSVRLAGGPNNEQFF

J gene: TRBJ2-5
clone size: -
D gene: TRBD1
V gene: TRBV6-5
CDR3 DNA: TGTGCCAGCAGTTACTCAAGGGGGCCCCAGTACTTC
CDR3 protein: CASSYSRGPQYF

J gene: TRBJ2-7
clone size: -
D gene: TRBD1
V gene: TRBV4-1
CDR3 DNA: TGCGCCAGCAGCCACGGGACAGGGAGAGACGAGCAGTACTTC
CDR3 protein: CASSHGTGRDEQYF

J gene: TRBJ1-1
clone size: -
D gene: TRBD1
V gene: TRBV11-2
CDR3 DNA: TGTGCCAGCAGCGTCTACAGGGGGCGTACTGAAGCTTTCTTT
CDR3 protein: CASSVYRGRTEAFF

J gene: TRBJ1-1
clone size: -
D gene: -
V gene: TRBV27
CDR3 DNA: TGTGCCAGCAGTATCCTTACAGGGAACACTGAAGCTTTCTTT
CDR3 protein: CASSILTGNTEAFF

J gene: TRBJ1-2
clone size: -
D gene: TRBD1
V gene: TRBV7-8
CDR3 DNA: TGTGCCAGCAGCTTAGATCGGCAGGGGGCGTTTTATGGCTACACCTTC
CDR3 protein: CASSLDRQGAFYGYTF

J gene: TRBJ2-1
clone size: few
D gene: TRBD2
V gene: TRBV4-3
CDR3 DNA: TGCGCCAGCAGCCAAGATTCGGTAGTAGCGGGGGCCTTAAATCCCTACAATGAGCAGTTCTTC
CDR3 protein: CASSQDSVVAGALNPYNEQFF

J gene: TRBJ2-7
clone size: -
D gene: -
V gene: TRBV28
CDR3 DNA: TGTGCCAGCAGTTTATATAACTACGAGCAGTACTTC
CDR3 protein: CASSLYNYEQYF

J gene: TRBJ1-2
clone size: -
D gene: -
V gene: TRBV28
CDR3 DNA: TGTGCTACTCACCTCACAGGGTTTGGTGGCTACACCTTC
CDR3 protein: CATHLTGFGGYTF